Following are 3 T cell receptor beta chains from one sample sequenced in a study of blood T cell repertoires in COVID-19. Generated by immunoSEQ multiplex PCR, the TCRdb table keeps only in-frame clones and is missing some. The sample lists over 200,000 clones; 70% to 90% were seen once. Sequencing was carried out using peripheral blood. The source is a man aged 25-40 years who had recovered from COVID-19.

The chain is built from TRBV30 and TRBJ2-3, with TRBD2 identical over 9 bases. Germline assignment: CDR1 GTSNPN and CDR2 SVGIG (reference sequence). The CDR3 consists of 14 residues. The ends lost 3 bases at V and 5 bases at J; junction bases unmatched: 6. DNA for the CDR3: TGTGCCTGGAGGGTGCGGGGGGGCGTAGATACGCAGTATTTT. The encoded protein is CAWRVRGGVDTQYF.

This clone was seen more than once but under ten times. For the CDR3, the DNA is TGTGCCAGCAGTAACGGACAGGAGGGCAATCAGCCCCAGCATTTT. This encodes CASSNGQEGNQPQHF. The chain employs TRBV7-9 and TRBJ1-5; TRBD1 aligns across 7 bases. The CDR3 consists of 15 residues. Losses at the gene ends were 6 bases for V and 2 bases for J; bases not matched to a gene: 7. The germline V gene encodes CDR1 SEHNR and CDR2 FQNEAQ (reference sequence). Combining the CDR3 with reference TRBV7-9 and TRBJ1-5 gives the whole variable domain DTGVSQNPRHKITKRGQNVTFRCDPISEHNRLYWYRQTLGQGPEFLTYFQNEAQLEKSRLLSDRFSAERPKGSFSTLEIQRTEQGDSAMYLCASSNGQEGNQPQHFGDGTRLSIL.

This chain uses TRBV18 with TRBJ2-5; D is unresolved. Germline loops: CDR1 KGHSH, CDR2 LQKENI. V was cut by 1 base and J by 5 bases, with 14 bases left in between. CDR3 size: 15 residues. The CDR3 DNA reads TGTGCCAGCTCACCACGATGGCCTCCCCACGAGACCCAGTACTTC. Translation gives CASSPRWPPHETQYF. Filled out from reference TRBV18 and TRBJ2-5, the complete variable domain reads NAGVMQNPRHLVRRRGQEARLRCSPMKGHSHVYWYRQLPEEGLKFMVYLQKENIIDESGMPKERFSAEFPKEGPSILRIQQVVRGDSAAYFCASSPRWPPHETQYFGPGTRLLVL.